This T cell receptor (beta chain) was identified during a study of blood T cell repertoires in COVID-19 (dated by TCRdb to 2020 to 2021). In the study overall: Collaborator samples came from the United States, Italy and Spain and covered acute and convalescent phases of COVID-19. The prospective study material was composed of cDNA or gDNA derived from T cells, B-cell-depleted T cells, or PBMCs. Subjects who had been exposed to COVID-19, were actively infected with it, or had recovered from it provided the deeply sampled blood TCRbeta repertoires that made up the dataset. The repertoires were released in a freely available public database meant as a resource for research on the immune response to SARS-CoV-2. The samples were drawn from the first 160 participants of the ongoing ImmuneRACE study and from about 1,200 subjects provided by 6 global collaborators. Sample metadata almost always included a de-identified subject ID, COVID-19 status, age in years and sex. Where HLA class I and class II types were available, the types were taken from metadata supplied by the sample provider, not from assay-based typing.

The collaborating institutions used their own protocols to collect whole blood in K2EDTA tubes. For TCRbeta analysis, collaborator samples were shipped as frozen whole blood, as isolated PBMCs, or as DNA extracted from either sample type. As regards this clone: Its antigen is currently not known. Per-nucleotide qualities are absent, and no much larger clonotype sits a single base away.

TCRbeta CDR3 regions were amplified from genomic DNA by means of the immunoSEQ Assay, a bias-controlled multiplex PCR. In the source study's methods: Within the assay, amplification of reference gene primers was used to estimate how many nucleated cells each sample contained. To quantify the absolute abundance of each unique TCRbeta CDR3 rearrangement, sequence reads were collapsed and filtered. For each sample, productive Simpson clonality was calculated as the square root of Simpson's diversity index over productive rearrangements. TCRdb retrieved this table from immuneACCESS and kept in-frame rearrangements only. Not all clones are present; in checked studies, unresolved V genes account for under half, and no reason is known for the remainder. For V, J and clone size, that table is used; D and trimming come from the DNA. The table for this sample lists about 100,000 clones; 80% to 90% of them were counted only once. The ten most abundant clones make up over 1.5% of the sample.

CDR1 and CDR2, per the germline V gene (reference sequence), are MNHEY and SMNVEV. From its cysteine to its phenylalanine, the CDR3 spans 14 amino acids. Just CDR3 DNA is preserved here, 42 bases in frame from base 1. The germline V end is reduced by 8 bases and the J end by 6 bases; junction bases left unmatched: 8. The paper's findings and limits, for the study overall: The quantity of clinical and demographic metadata differed by source and by participant and was supplied without curation.

In this chain, TRBV27 is recombined with TRBJ2-1, with 9 junctional bases fitting TRBD2. The sample was peripheral blood. The TCR originated in a man older than 75 with acute or convalescent COVID-19. The CDR3 region reads CASRDSGSGNEQFF. Read as DNA, the sequence is TGTGCCAGCCGGGATAGCGGGAGTGGCAATGAGCAGTTCTTC.